This entry describes one T cell receptor (beta chain). This clone came up a few times. Its antigen remains unidentified. The record has no base qualities; no much larger clone is one base away. These data are taken from a study of blood T cell repertoires in COVID-19 (TCRdb year 2020). For the wider study: Samples covering the acute and convalescent phases of COVID-19 were provided by collaborators in the United States, Italy and Spain. A de-identified subject ID, COVID-19 status, age in years and sex were almost always included in the sample metadata. The repertoires were made available in a free public database intended to serve as a resource for research on the immune response to SARS-CoV-2. The samples were drawn from two sources: the first 160 participants of the ongoing ImmuneRACE study, and over 1,000 subjects contributed by 6 global collaborators. Where available, HLA class I and class II types were taken from metadata supplied by the sample provider and were not determined by assay-based typing. Subjects who had been exposed to COVID-19, were actively infected with it, or had recovered from it provided the deeply sampled blood TCRbeta repertoires that made up the dataset. The prospective study material was composed of cDNA or gDNA derived from T cells, B-cell-depleted T cells, or PBMCs. What the research found in general, with its limitations: Clinical and demographic metadata were provided uncurated, with the amount varying by source and participant.

TCRbeta CDR3 regions were amplified from genomic DNA using the immunoSEQ Assay, a bias-controlled multiplex PCR. In the paper's pipeline: The number of nucleated cells in each sample was estimated by amplification of reference gene primers within the assay. Sequence reads were collapsed and filtered to measure the absolute abundance of every unique TCRbeta CDR3 rearrangement. Productive Simpson clonality was computed per sample as the square root of Simpson's diversity index over productive rearrangements. TCRdb re-hosts the immuneACCESS table, in-frame sequences only. Its copies lack some clones; in the studies checked, an unresolved V gene accounts for under half of them, and the cause for the rest is not known. V and J calls and clone size are copied from that table; D and trimming were computed from the DNA. Here the sample has more than 300,000 clones; 80% to 90% occur a single time. The ten biggest clones cover about 4.2% of the sample.

In the prospective study, participants were 18 to 89 years old, resided in 20 to 30 geographic areas of the United States, and were enrolled through a virtual design. Cohort assignment in the prospective study relied on participant-reported clinical history from a screening survey and a study questionnaire. Recovered participants in ImmuneRACE Cohort 3 were defined as having two consecutive negative NP/OP PCR tests, clearance from a healthcare professional, or resolution of symptoms. In the prospective study, mobile phlebotomists collected whole blood, serum and a nasopharyngeal or oropharyngeal swab from each participant. Participants in the prospective study had the option to provide additional blood draws and questionnaires over a 2-month period. Before DNA extraction, blood samples from the prospective study were shipped at room temperature or frozen. Reading the germline V gene (reference sequence) gives CDR1 LNHNV and CDR2 YYDKDF. Trimming removed 5 bases from V and 3 bases from J; the gene matches leave 6 bases unexplained. From its cysteine to its phenylalanine, the CDR3 spans 15 amino acids. The only DNA kept is the CDR3, 45 bases in frame from the first base.

The V and J genes are TRBV15 and TRBJ1-5; TRBD1 lines up with 8 middle nucleotides. Sequenced input: PBMCs or T cells enriched from blood (not recorded which). This TCR was recovered from a man younger than 45 who had recovered from COVID-19. At the DNA level, the sequence is TGTGCCACCAGCGGGGGACAGGCATTCAATCAGCCCCAGCATTTT. It translates as CATSGGQAFNQPQHF.